Listed below are T cell receptor beta chains from one sample, sequenced in a study of T cell repertoires in cytomegalovirus infection. TCRdb itself ran the reads through MiXCR, one entry per CDR3 protein. Here the sample spans about 76,000 distinct CDR3 sequences, about 4% being singletons. The specimen was PBMCs. These receptors all stem from a human donor in good health (CMV status not recorded). Some clones in this sample may be carry-over from other donors' samples. CDR3s include the opening cysteine and the closing phenylalanine or tryptophan. A D gene is named only where the DNA matches it firmly. The size entry gives once, few, many or a size class.

clone_size: many
d_call: TRBD1
j_call: TRBJ1-2
v_call: TRBV20-1
cdr3_nt: TGCAGTGCTACACGGGACAGGAATAACTATGGCTACACCTTC
cdr3_aa: CSATRDRNNYGYTF

clone_size: many
d_call: TRBD2
j_call: TRBJ2-1
v_call: TRBV7-2
cdr3_nt: TGTGCCAGCAGCTTAGTTTCTGGGGGGGGAAGCAATGAGCAGTTCTTC
cdr3_aa: CASSLVSGGGSNEQFF

clone_size: many
d_call: -
j_call: TRBJ1-1
v_call: TRBV28
cdr3_nt: TGTGCCAGCAGCGCCGCAGCAGGCTCCGGCACTGAAGCTTTCTTT
cdr3_aa: CASSAAAGSGTEAFF

clone_size: many
d_call: -
j_call: TRBJ2-6
v_call: TRBV14
cdr3_nt: TGTGCCAGCAGCCCAGGGGTCTCCATCTCTGGGGCCAACGTCCTGACTTTC
cdr3_aa: CASSPGVSISGANVLTF

clone_size: many
d_call: -
j_call: TRBJ1-1
v_call: TRBV6-2/TRBV6-3
cdr3_nt: TGTGCCAGCACCCCCGGGAGTATGAACACTGAAGCTTTCTTT
cdr3_aa: CASTPGSMNTEAFF

clone_size: many
d_call: TRBD1
j_call: TRBJ1-5
v_call: TRBV6-1
cdr3_nt: TGTGCCAGCAGTGCCCTAACAGGGGGCAATCAGCCCCAGCATTTT
cdr3_aa: CASSALTGGNQPQHF

clone_size: many
d_call: -
j_call: TRBJ1-5
v_call: TRBV28
cdr3_nt: TGTGCCAGCAGGACCGGGACCAACAATCAGCCCCAGCATTTT
cdr3_aa: CASRTGTNNQPQHF

clone_size: many
d_call: -
j_call: TRBJ2-1
v_call: TRBV7-2
cdr3_nt: TGTGCCAGCAGCTACGAGAGGGATGAGCAGTTCTTC
cdr3_aa: CASSYERDEQFF

clone_size: many
d_call: TRBD1
j_call: TRBJ1-5
v_call: TRBV7-9
cdr3_nt: TGTGCCAGCAGCACGGACAGGGGAGATCAGCCCCAGCATTTT
cdr3_aa: CASSTDRGDQPQHF

clone_size: many
d_call: -
j_call: TRBJ2-7
v_call: TRBV12-3/TRBV12-4
cdr3_nt: TGTGCCAGCAGTTTACCAGGAGCTACATCCTACGAGCAGTACTTC
cdr3_aa: CASSLPGATSYEQYF

clone_size: many
d_call: -
j_call: TRBJ1-2
v_call: TRBV7-2
cdr3_nt: TGTGCCAGCAGACCCGTCCGGAGCGGCTACACCTTC
cdr3_aa: CASRPVRSGYTF

clone_size: many
d_call: -
j_call: TRBJ2-1
v_call: TRBV7-6
cdr3_nt: TGTGCCAGCAGCTTAGGAGGGGTATACAATGAGCAGTTCTTC
cdr3_aa: CASSLGGVYNEQFF

clone_size: many
d_call: -
j_call: TRBJ2-1
v_call: TRBV10-3
cdr3_nt: TGTGCCATTACGGACAGCTCCTACAATGAGCAGTTCTTC
cdr3_aa: CAITDSSYNEQFF

clone_size: many
d_call: -
j_call: TRBJ1-3
v_call: TRBV7-6
cdr3_nt: TGTGCCAGCAGCTTAGCGCTCGAGGGCGGCCCTGGAAACACCATATATTTT
cdr3_aa: CASSLALEGGPGNTIYF

clone_size: many
d_call: -
j_call: TRBJ1-1
v_call: TRBV28
cdr3_nt: TGTGCCAGCAGTTTATACCTCAGGGCGTTTGACACTGAAGCTTTCTTT
cdr3_aa: CASSLYLRAFDTEAFF

clone_size: many
d_call: TRBD1
j_call: TRBJ1-1
v_call: TRBV28
cdr3_nt: TGTGCCAGCAGTGACAGGGGGCAATACGGCACTGAAGCTTTCTTT
cdr3_aa: CASSDRGQYGTEAFF

clone_size: many
d_call: -
j_call: TRBJ1-1
v_call: TRBV7-6
cdr3_nt: TGTGCCAGCAGCCGCGATTCCAACACTGAAGCTTTCTTT
cdr3_aa: CASSRDSNTEAFF

clone_size: many
d_call: -
j_call: TRBJ1-1
v_call: TRBV12-3/TRBV12-4
cdr3_nt: TGTGCCGCTGCTCGGGGGGGGGACACTGAAGCTTTCTTT
cdr3_aa: CAAARGGDTEAFF

clone_size: many
d_call: -
j_call: TRBJ1-1
v_call: TRBV12-3/TRBV12-4
cdr3_nt: TGTGCCAGCAGTTTAAAGGGGAACACTGAAGCTTTCTTT
cdr3_aa: CASSLKGNTEAFF

clone_size: many
d_call: -
j_call: TRBJ1-6
v_call: TRBV7-7
cdr3_nt: TGTGCTAGCAGCTTGGGGGCCGAATCACCCCTCCACTTT
cdr3_aa: CASSLGAESPLHF

clone_size: many
d_call: -
j_call: TRBJ1-5
v_call: TRBV12-3/TRBV12-4
cdr3_nt: TGTGCCAGCAGCGCGGTAGCCAATCAGCCCCAGCATTTT
cdr3_aa: CASSAVANQPQHF

clone_size: many
d_call: -
j_call: TRBJ1-1
v_call: TRBV12-3/TRBV12-4
cdr3_nt: TGTGCCAGCACCGTTGAGGCGCGGGTTGAAGCTTTCTTT
cdr3_aa: CASTVEARVEAFF

clone_size: many
d_call: -
j_call: TRBJ2-4
v_call: TRBV7-2
cdr3_nt: TGTGCCAGCAGCTTTCCGGACGTGGGCATTCAGTACTTC
cdr3_aa: CASSFPDVGIQYF

clone_size: many
d_call: -
j_call: TRBJ1-5
v_call: TRBV7-2
cdr3_nt: TGTGCCAGCAGCTTAGTGGGGGGGCCCCAGCATTTT
cdr3_aa: CASSLVGGPQHF

clone_size: many
d_call: TRBD1
j_call: TRBJ1-5
v_call: TRBV12-3/TRBV12-4
cdr3_nt: TGTGCCAGCAGTCCGGGGACAGGGAGACATCAGCCCCAGCATTTT
cdr3_aa: CASSPGTGRHQPQHF

clone_size: many
d_call: -
j_call: TRBJ1-2
v_call: TRBV2
cdr3_nt: TGTGCCACAGTTCGGATGGCTAACTATGGCTACACCTTC
cdr3_aa: CATVRMANYGYTF

clone_size: many
d_call: -
j_call: TRBJ2-7
v_call: TRBV6-5
cdr3_nt: TGTGCCAGCAGTTACTCGCGCGAGTCCCGTTCCGAGCAGTACTTC
cdr3_aa: CASSYSRESRSEQYF

clone_size: many
d_call: TRBD1
j_call: TRBJ1-6
v_call: TRBV2
cdr3_nt: TGTGCCAGCAGTGAGCAGGGGGCGGATTCACCCCTCCACTTT
cdr3_aa: CASSEQGADSPLHF

clone_size: many
d_call: TRBD2
j_call: TRBJ2-1
v_call: TRBV12-3/TRBV12-4
cdr3_nt: TGTGCCAGCAGTTTACTTCCAGCGGGGGCCTACAATGAGCAGTTCTTC
cdr3_aa: CASSLLPAGAYNEQFF

clone_size: many
d_call: -
j_call: TRBJ2-1
v_call: TRBV7-9
cdr3_nt: TGTGCCAGCAGCTTAGTCCCTGCACGGGCTCTAGGAACGTTCTTC
cdr3_aa: CASSLVPARALGTFF

clone_size: many
d_call: -
j_call: TRBJ2-1
v_call: TRBV6-6
cdr3_nt: TGTGCCAGCAGCCTGGACAGAAGCAATGAGCAGTTCTTC
cdr3_aa: CASSLDRSNEQFF

clone_size: many
d_call: TRBD2
j_call: TRBJ2-3
v_call: TRBV7-2
cdr3_nt: TGTGCCAGCAGCCGTATCGTAACTAGCGGGGGGGCCGGAGATACGCAGTATTTT
cdr3_aa: CASSRIVTSGGAGDTQYF